The rows below give T cell receptor beta chains drawn from one sample of a study of neurological immune-mediated disorders. TCRdb redid the calling of the 5' RACE reads with MiXCR, one entry per CDR3 protein. Of tens of thousands of distinct CDR3 sequences in the sample, around 13% are singletons; the top ten hold 5.5%. The sequenced sample consisted of CD4+ T cells from blood. These receptors all stem from a female donor with HTLV-1-associated myelopathy (HAM/TSP). The CDR3 runs from the conserved cysteine through the conserved F or W. D genes are given only for firm matches. Where a row states a size, it is once, few, many or the class of an expanded clone; other rows omit it.

d_call: -
j_call: TRBJ1-5
v_call: TRBV20-1
clone_size: many
cdr3_nt: TGCAGTGCCGCCGTTGGGGGGCCAGGGCTTAATCAGCCCCAGCATTTT
cdr3_aa: CSAAVGGPGLNQPQHF

d_call: -
j_call: TRBJ2-2
v_call: TRBV3-1
clone_size: once
cdr3_nt: TGTGCCAGCATCCACGGCGGGGTGTGGTCCGGGGAGCTGTTTTTT
cdr3_aa: CASIHGGVWSGELFF

d_call: TRBD1
j_call: TRBJ1-4
v_call: TRBV7-2
clone_size: many
cdr3_nt: TGTGCCAGCAGCAAAGACAGGGTTGGCGAAAAACTGTTTTTT
cdr3_aa: CASSKDRVGEKLFF

d_call: -
j_call: TRBJ2-3
v_call: TRBV20-1
clone_size: many
cdr3_nt: TGCAGTGCCCCGACAGGAGATACGCAGTATTTT
cdr3_aa: CSAPTGDTQYF

d_call: TRBD2
j_call: TRBJ2-5
v_call: TRBV4-3
clone_size: many
cdr3_nt: TGCGCCAGCAGCCAAGATTCTAGCGGGGGGGCCGCGACCCAGTACTTC
cdr3_aa: CASSQDSSGGAATQYF

d_call: -
j_call: TRBJ1-1
v_call: TRBV28
clone_size: many
cdr3_nt: TGTGCCAGCAGAAACCCATTAGGAGGCACTGAAGCTTTCTTT
cdr3_aa: CASRNPLGGTEAFF

d_call: -
j_call: TRBJ1-1
v_call: TRBV29-1
clone_size: many
cdr3_nt: TGCAGCGTTTATTCCCTTTTGGAGAACACTGAAGCTTTCTTT
cdr3_aa: CSVYSLLENTEAFF

d_call: -
j_call: TRBJ1-1
v_call: TRBV29-1
clone_size: -
cdr3_nt: -
cdr3_aa: CSVDISDSEQFFGPGRNTEAFF

d_call: -
j_call: TRBJ2-1
v_call: TRBV7-2
clone_size: many
cdr3_nt: TGTGCCAGCAGCCCGGCGGCGGGGCCCTACAATGAGCAGTTCTTC
cdr3_aa: CASSPAAGPYNEQFF

d_call: -
j_call: TRBJ2-1
v_call: TRBV5-4
clone_size: many
cdr3_nt: TGTGCCAGCAGCTTGTCACCCCCATACAATGAGCAGTTCTTC
cdr3_aa: CASSLSPPYNEQFF

d_call: -
j_call: TRBJ2-1
v_call: TRBV3-1
clone_size: medium-sized
cdr3_nt: TGTGCCAGCAGCCAGGAAACAAATCAGCAGTTCTTC
cdr3_aa: CASSQETNQQFF

d_call: -
j_call: TRBJ2-1
v_call: TRBV20-1
clone_size: many
cdr3_nt: TGCAGTGCTAGAGATTCCCCTTCCGAGCAGTTCTTC
cdr3_aa: CSARDSPSEQFF

d_call: -
j_call: TRBJ2-1
v_call: TRBV3-1
clone_size: medium-sized
cdr3_nt: TGTGCCAGCAGCCAAGATTCGGCTAGCTTGGTCGATGAGCAGTTCTTC
cdr3_aa: CASSQDSASLVDEQFF

d_call: TRBD1
j_call: TRBJ2-7
v_call: TRBV5-1
clone_size: many
cdr3_nt: TGCGCCAGCAGCTTGGGATCGGGACAGGGCTACGAGCAGTACTTC
cdr3_aa: CASSLGSGQGYEQYF

d_call: TRBD1
j_call: TRBJ2-1
v_call: TRBV20-1
clone_size: many
cdr3_nt: TGCAGTGCGGGACAGGGTGTTTTCAATGAGCAGTTCTTC
cdr3_aa: CSAGQGVFNEQFF

d_call: -
j_call: TRBJ1-1
v_call: TRBV29-1
clone_size: many
cdr3_nt: TGCAGCGTTGATGTAGGTTTGGACACTGAAGCTTTCTTT
cdr3_aa: CSVDVGLDTEAFF

d_call: TRBD1
j_call: TRBJ1-2
v_call: TRBV6-5
clone_size: many
cdr3_nt: TGTGCCAGCAGTTACTCGAGGACAGGGGGCGGTTATGGCTACACCTTC
cdr3_aa: CASSYSRTGGGYGYTF

d_call: -
j_call: TRBJ1-1
v_call: TRBV7-2
clone_size: many
cdr3_nt: TGTGCCAGCAGCTTCAAGGGGCAGGACACTGAAGCTTTCTTT
cdr3_aa: CASSFKGQDTEAFF